This TCR beta chain originates from a study of control samples from healthy donors and cancer patients. Profiled with immunoSEQ multiplex PCR; TCRdb holds only in-frame clones, not every one. In the table there are 150,000 to 200,000 clones, roughly 88% of which are singletons. The CDR3 is 15 amino acids. Per germline, CDR1 SGDLS and CDR2 YYNGEE. V lost 0 bases to trimming and J lost 3 bases, with 10 bases between them. This chain joins TRBV9 and TRBJ1-5; no clear D gene. Sequencing was performed on blood. The receptor was derived from a man between 18 and 35 years old in good health. This CDR3 reads CASSVGGSFNQPQHF. The CDR3 DNA reads as TGTGCCAGCAGCGTAGGGGGTAGTTTCAATCAGCCCCAGCATTTT. Full variable domain (missing parts from reference TRBV9 and TRBJ1-5): DSGVTQTPKHLITATGQRVTLRCSPRSGDLSVYWYQQSLDQGLQFLIQYYNGEERAKGNILERFSAQQFPDLHSELNLSSLELGDSALYFCASSVGGSFNQPQHFGDGTRLSIL.